A single sample gave rise to the 28 T cell receptor beta chains below, sequenced in a study of control samples from healthy donors and cancer patients. Clones were sequenced by immunoSEQ multiplex PCR, and TCRdb holds only the in-frame ones, with some missing. The table records roughly 200,000 clones, just under 95% of them present only once. Sequenced: blood. These receptors came from a man younger than 35 in good health.

The chain has TRBV6-5 and TRBJ2-5; the D gene could be TRBD1 or TRBD2 (5 bases each). The V end was cut by 6 bases, the J end by 4 bases, with 18 bases between. The germline gives CDR1 MNHEY, CDR2 SVGAGI. The length of the CDR3 is 15 residues. CDR3 sequence reads: CASRTSRTRGETQYF. CDR3 nucleotide sequence: TGTGCCAGCAGAACGTCTCGGACGAGGGGAGAGACCCAGTACTTC.

This sequence joins TRBV4-1 and TRBJ1-4; no firm D call. V was shortened by 4 bases and J by 0 bases, with 15 bases between the two germline ends. This CDR3 spans 17 amino acids. Germline V gives CDR1 MGHRA, CDR2 YSYEKL. The CDR3 DNA follows: TGCGCCAGCAGCCCTATCTGGAGAGGTTCAACTAATGAAAAACTGTTTTTT. It specifies CASSPIWRGSTNEKLFF.

This clone came up once. This chain uses TRBV5-1 with TRBJ2-1; tentatively, D is TRBD2 (5 bases). CDR1 is SGHRS and CDR2 is YFSETQ in the germline V gene. V was trimmed by 4 bases and J by 6 bases, leaving 8 bases between them. The CDR3 is 12 residues long. DNA for the CDR3: TGCGCCAGCAGCCCTGGGAGCAATGAGCAGTTCTTC. This translates into CASSPGSNEQFF.

V usage is TRBV18 and J usage is TRBJ2-1; 7 bases match TRBD1. CDR3 length: 14 amino acids. The V gene's germline CDR1 is KGHSH and CDR2 LQKENI. The junction had 9 bases not matched to a gene; V was cut back by 8 bases and J by 5 bases. This CDR3 reads CASATGTANNEQFF. The CDR3 DNA sequence: TGTGCCAGCGCCACCGGGACAGCCAACAATGAGCAGTTCTTC.

The V gene is TRBV19, the J gene TRBJ1-5; the D is unclear. Germline V lookup: CDR1 LNHDA, CDR2 SQIVND (reference sequence). This CDR3 region has 15 residues. V lost 4 bases and J 4 bases, leaving 14 bases between the germline ends. The CDR3 spells CASSNRKETNQPQHF. Written as DNA, the CDR3 is TGTGCCAGTAGTAACCGGAAGGAGACTAATCAGCCCCAGCATTTT.

This clone appeared a few times. The chain combines TRBV30 with TRBJ1-2; 8 positions agree with TRBD1. The CDR3 spans 12 residues. In germline, CDR1 is GTSNPN, CDR2 SVGIG (reference sequence). Trimming cost V 6 bases and J 8 bases; bases outside gene matches: 8. CDR3 region: CACRTGIRGYTF. The CDR3, as DNA: TGTGCCTGTAGGACAGGGATACGCGGCTACACCTTC.

V and J are TRBV6-1 and TRBJ2-5; TRBD2 matches 8 bases. There are 13 residues in the CDR3. CDR1 and CDR2 from the germline V gene are MNHNS and SASEGT. The V gene end was trimmed by 8 bases and the J gene end by 5 bases; junction bases not matched to a gene: 7. The CDR3 coding sequence is TGTGCCAGCTCGGGGGGGGGCTGGGAGACCCAGTACTTC. It codes for CASSGGGWETQYF.

This rearrangement joins TRBV7-7 to TRBJ2-1; TRBD2 agrees at 8 bases. V shed 2 bases and J 6 bases; nucleotides not matched to a gene: 6. The CDR3 runs to 15 residues. The V gene's germline CDR1 is SSHAT and CDR2 FNYEAQ (reference sequence). The CDR3 DNA sequence: TGTGCCAGCAGCTTAACCGGGGGGGATGGCAATGAGCAGTTCTTC. Protein product: CASSLTGGDGNEQFF.

This clone was detected only once. The rearrangement uses TRBV20-1 and TRBJ2-1; D gene unclear. Germline loops: CDR1 DFQATT, CDR2 SNEGSKA (reference sequence). This CDR3 is built from 10 residues. Trimming took 2 bases from V and 7 from J, leaving 3 bases between them. CDR3 coding DNA: TGCAGTGCTAGAATAAATGAGCAGTTCTTC. It translates to CSARINEQFF.

The CDR3 DNA follows: TGCGCCAGCAGTGAGTCGATGGACACTGAAGCTTTCTTT. Translated: CASSESMDTEAFF. The chain combines TRBV10-1 with TRBJ1-1; D is unclear. With 0 bases removed from V and 3 bases from J, the gap between germline ends came to 5 bases. This CDR3 contains 13 residues. Germline V gives CDR1 WNHNN, CDR2 SYGVQD (reference sequence).

The chain employs TRBV19 and TRBJ2-7, with a possible D match to TRBD2 (6 bases). CDR1 is LNHDA and CDR2 is SQIVND in the germline V gene (reference sequence). This CDR3 spans 12 amino acids. Trimming pared 3 bases from V and 3 bases from J, leaving 6 bases between. In DNA form, the CDR3 reads TGTGCCAGTAGTATGCGGGGCTACGAGCAGTACTTC. As protein: CASSMRGYEQYF.

The chain carries TRBV2 and TRBJ2-2, with TRBD1 as a possible D gene (7 bases). Germline V gives CDR1 SNHLY, CDR2 FYNNEI. The CDR3 runs to 15 residues. V was cut by 10 bases and J by 3 bases, with 18 bases left in between. CDR3 coding DNA: TGTGCCACCCGAGGGGGCGGGGCGTACACCGGGGAGCTGTTTTTT. Translating it yields CATRGGGAYTGELFF.

The V call is TRBV30, the J call TRBJ1-1; perhaps TRBD1 as D (6 bases). Germline CDR1 and CDR2: GTSNPN and SVGIG (reference sequence). Trimming removed 4 bases at V and 0 bases at J, with 15 bases between. The length of the CDR3 is 15 residues. DNA for the CDR3: TGTGCCTGGATCCTTGGGGGCGGCATGAACACTGAAGCTTTCTTT. Protein sequence: CAWILGGGMNTEAFF.

V usage is TRBV28 and J usage is TRBJ1-4; D is uncertain. The CDR3 contains 14 residues. The germline gives CDR1 MDHEN, CDR2 SYDVKM. V dropped 1 base and J dropped 8 bases, with 11 bases sitting between them. For the CDR3, the DNA is TGTGCCAGCAGTTTATTCGGTTTGAAAGAAAAACTGTTTTTT. Translated: CASSLFGLKEKLFF.

This clone occurred once. The V gene is TRBV9, the J gene TRBJ1-2; TRBD1 agrees at 7 bases. The germline CDR1 and CDR2 sequences are SGDLS and YYNGEE. This CDR3 region has 16 residues. V lost 3 bases, J lost 3 bases, and 11 bases stayed unmatched. The CDR3 DNA reads TGTGCCAGCAGCGGTGGTAGACCCGGGACAGACTATGGCTACACCTTC. Its translation is CASSGGRPGTDYGYTF. Complete variable domain (other parts from reference TRBV9 and TRBJ1-2): DSGVTQTPKHLITATGQRVTLRCSPRSGDLSVYWYQQSLDQGLQFLIQYYNGEERAKGNILERFSAQQFPDLHSELNLSSLELGDSALYFCASSGGRPGTDYGYTFGSGTRLTVV.

The table lists this clone with a count of one. The chain combines TRBV5-4 with TRBJ2-2; TRBD2 matches at 8 bases. This CDR3 is 15 amino acids long. V shed 3 bases, J shed 7 bases, and the junction held 8 bases outside the gene matches. Germline values: CDR1 SGHNT, CDR2 YYREEE (reference sequence). CDR3 amino acids: CASSSGGGQHGELFF. CDR3 sequence (DNA): TGTGCCAGCAGCTCGGGCGGGGGGCAGCACGGGGAGCTGTTTTTT.

This sequence joins TRBV20-1 and TRBJ2-4; D uncertain. With 8 bases removed from V and 1 base from J, the gap between germline ends came to 6 bases. This CDR3 has 11 residues. From germline, CDR1 is DFQATT and CDR2 SNEGSKA (reference sequence). The CDR3 spells CSSGAKNIQYF. The CDR3 DNA is TGCAGTTCTGGGGCCAAAAACATTCAGTACTTC.

V usage is TRBV19 and J usage is TRBJ2-7; D could derive from TRBD1 or TRBD2 (6 bases each). V was clipped by 4 bases and J by 2 bases, with 12 bases between them. Germline V lookup: CDR1 LNHDA, CDR2 SQIVND (reference sequence). This CDR3 comprises 14 residues. CDR3 sequence: CASSKGGFTYEQYF. The CDR3 region has the DNA TGTGCCAGTAGTAAGGGGGGATTTACCTACGAGCAGTACTTC.

This clone was observed once. This chain links TRBV12-3 or TRBV12-4 with TRBJ1-6; 8 nucleotides agree with TRBD1. The CDR3 is made up of 13 amino acids. Trimming cost V 6 bases and J 9 bases; bases outside gene matches: 4. CDR3 coding DNA: TGTGCCAGCAGACTAGACAGGGGTTCACCCCTCCACTTT. This encodes CASRLDRGSPLHF.

The chain employs TRBV10-3 and TRBJ2-2; D is possibly TRBD2 (6 bases). This CDR3 contains 14 residues. Per germline, CDR1 ENHRY and CDR2 SYGVKD. Trimming cost V 7 bases and J 5 bases, with 14 bases left between them. CDR3 bases: TGTGCCATCACGGAGGGGTCCAAGACCGGGGAGCTGTTTTTT. It codes for CAITEGSKTGELFF.

The rearrangement uses TRBV6-1 and TRBJ2-7, with 7 positions matching TRBD1. V lost 1 base, J lost 2 bases, and 5 bases stayed unmatched. Germline assignment: CDR1 MNHNS and CDR2 SASEGT. This CDR3 contains 15 residues. The CDR3 region has the DNA TGTGCCAGCAGTGAAGTGACAGGGCCACCCTACGAGCAGTACTTC. Amino acid sequence: CASSEVTGPPYEQYF.

V is TRBV18 and J is TRBJ1-3, with D perhaps TRBD1 (6 bases). Germline V lookup: CDR1 KGHSH, CDR2 LQKENI. The V end was cut by 3 bases, the J end by 0 bases, with 12 bases between. The CDR3 extends over 16 amino acids. Written as DNA, the CDR3 is TGTGCCAGCTCACCCTATGAAGGGGGCTCTGGAAACACCATATATTTT. Translated: CASSPYEGGSGNTIYF.

The gene calls are TRBV20-1 and TRBJ2-3; the match to TRBD2 covers 10 bases. This CDR3 contains 17 residues. Germline lookup yields CDR1 DFQATT and CDR2 SNEGSKA (reference sequence). V lost 3 bases to trimming and J lost 0 bases; unmatched junction nucleotides: 9. The CDR3 protein is CSASQVAGGLSTDTQYF. Written as DNA, the CDR3 is TGCAGTGCTAGTCAGGTAGCGGGGGGTCTCAGCACAGATACGCAGTATTTT.

The gene calls are TRBV6-5 and TRBJ2-7, with 9 bases lining up with TRBD1. V lost 5 bases, J lost 1 base, and 6 bases stayed unmatched. The length of the CDR3 is 15 residues. The germline gives CDR1 MNHEY, CDR2 SVGAGI. The CDR3 sequence is CASSQRTGESYEQYF. Here the CDR3 DNA reads TGTGCCAGCAGTCAACGGACAGGGGAATCCTACGAGCAGTACTTC.

The CDR3 protein is CASSRDRAMYSPLHF. CDR3 nucleotide sequence: TGTGCCAGCAGCCGGGACAGGGCCATGTATTCACCCCTCCACTTT. The J gene is TRBJ1-6, the V gene TRBV27; the match to TRBD1 covers 9 bases. The CDR3 spans 15 residues. Germline-derived CDR1 and CDR2 are MNHEY and SMNVEV (reference sequence). Trimming removed 6 bases from V and 8 bases from J; junction bases left unmatched: 8.

The V call is TRBV7-2, the J call TRBJ2-7, with TRBD2 identical over 12 bases. The V gene's germline CDR1 is SGHTA and CDR2 FQGNSA. V lost 2 bases and J lost 2; bases outside the gene matches: 4. This CDR3 spans 16 amino acids. The CDR3 nucleotides are TGTGCCAGCAGCTTACTAGCGGGGGGGTACCCCTACGAGCAGTACTTC. Translation: CASSLLAGGYPYEQYF.

The V call is TRBV30, the J call TRBJ1-3; D possibly corresponds to TRBD1 (5 bases). The CDR3 runs 15 residues. From germline, CDR1 is GTSNPN and CDR2 SVGIG (reference sequence). Trimming stripped 3 bases from V and 0 bases from J, with 12 bases between. The CDR3 DNA is TGTGCCTGGAGCCCGGGACCCAACTCTGGAAACACCATATATTTT. Protein: CAWSPGPNSGNTIYF.

This CDR3 is CSVEGGTSTDTQYF. CDR3 nucleotides: TGCAGCGTTGAAGGGGGGACTAGCACAGATACGCAGTATTTT. The genes are TRBV29-1 and TRBJ2-3; TRBD2 might be the D (6 bases). Germline V gene data show CDR1 as SQVTM and CDR2 as ANQGSEA. V gave up 1 base and J gave up 0 bases, with 8 bases separating them. CDR3 size: 14 residues.